These 2 T cell receptor beta chains were sequenced from one sample in a study of CD8+CD57+ T cells in acquired aplastic anemia. Investigators profiled TCR beta VDJ and CDR3 from genomic DNA template. Via MiXCR, TCRdb re-called the reads, giving one row per CDR3 protein. Among some 180,000 distinct CDR3 sequences listed, 45% to 50% were seen once. Specimen: sorted CD4+, CD8+, or CD8+CD57+ T cells (not recorded which) from PBMCs. Receptor source: a human donor in good health.

The gene calls are TRBV10-3 and TRBJ2-7; D is perhaps TRBD2 (5 bases). The CDR3 is made up of 12 amino acids. Per the germline V gene, CDR1 is ENHRY and CDR2 is SYGVKD. The germline V and J ends were trimmed by 2 bases and 3 bases, with 5 bases remaining between them. The CDR3 DNA sequence: TGTGCCATCAGTGAGGGAGGCTACGAGCAGTACTTC. Translating it yields CAISEGGYEQYF.

The CDR3 protein is CASSYSNAGGRYEQYF. CDR3 nucleotide sequence: TGTGCCAGCAGTTACTCGAACGCGGGAGGCCGCTACGAGCAGTACTTC. This rearrangement joins TRBV6-5 to TRBJ2-7; 8 nucleotides match TRBD2. This CDR3 contains 16 residues. Looked up from germline, CDR1 is MNHEY and CDR2 is SVGAGI. The V and J ends lost 0 bases and 3 bases, in that order; junction bases with no gene match: 7.